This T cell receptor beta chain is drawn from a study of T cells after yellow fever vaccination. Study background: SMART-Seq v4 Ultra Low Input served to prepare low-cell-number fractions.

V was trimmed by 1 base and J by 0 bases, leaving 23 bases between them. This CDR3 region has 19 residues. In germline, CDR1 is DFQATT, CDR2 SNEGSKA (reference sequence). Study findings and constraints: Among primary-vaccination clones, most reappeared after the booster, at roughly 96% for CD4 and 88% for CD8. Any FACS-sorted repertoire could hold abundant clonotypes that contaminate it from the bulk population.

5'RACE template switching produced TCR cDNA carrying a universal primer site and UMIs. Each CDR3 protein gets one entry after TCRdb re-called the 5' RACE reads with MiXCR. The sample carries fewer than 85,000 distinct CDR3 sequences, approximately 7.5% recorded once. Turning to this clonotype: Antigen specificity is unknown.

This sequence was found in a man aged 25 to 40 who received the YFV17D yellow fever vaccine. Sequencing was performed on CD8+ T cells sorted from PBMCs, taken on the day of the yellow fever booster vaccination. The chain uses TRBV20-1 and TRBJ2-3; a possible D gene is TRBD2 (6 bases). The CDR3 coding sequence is TGCAGTGCTAGAGTCAGGACACTATCGGGGGAGTCTAGCACAGATACGCAGTATTTT. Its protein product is CSARVRTLSGESSTDTQYF.